Given below is one TCR beta chain in context. Its specificity is unknown. The data were obtained in a study of T cell responses to AZD1222 COVID-19 vaccine. Study findings and constraints: White British people made up most donors, females outnumbered males, and clonal diversity was possibly underestimated. Compared with day 0, the breadth and depth of the Spike-specific TCR repertoire rose significantly after two doses of AZD1222. Regions 160-218 and 743-854 held dominance among vaccine-associated CD4 TCRs, which spanned spike. Among AZD1222 vaccinees, only six were seropositive at baseline.

Sequenced by immunoSEQ multiplex PCR; TCRdb stores in-frame clones only, minus some. In the table there are some 130,000 clones, about 90% of which are singletons. This CDR3 contains 15 residues. Germline V gene lookup returns CDR1 KGHDR and CDR2 SFDVKD. The germline V and J ends were trimmed by 0 bases and 0 bases, with 7 bases remaining between them. The TCR was taken from an adult in good health. The rearrangement links TRBV24-1 to TRBJ2-5; D gene ambiguous. Sample: peripheral blood, taken on day 0 of AZD1222 vaccination. The CDR3 region has the DNA TGTGCCACCAGTGATTTGGGCCAGGACCAAGAGACCCAGTACTTC. This sequence encodes CATSDLGQDQETQYF.